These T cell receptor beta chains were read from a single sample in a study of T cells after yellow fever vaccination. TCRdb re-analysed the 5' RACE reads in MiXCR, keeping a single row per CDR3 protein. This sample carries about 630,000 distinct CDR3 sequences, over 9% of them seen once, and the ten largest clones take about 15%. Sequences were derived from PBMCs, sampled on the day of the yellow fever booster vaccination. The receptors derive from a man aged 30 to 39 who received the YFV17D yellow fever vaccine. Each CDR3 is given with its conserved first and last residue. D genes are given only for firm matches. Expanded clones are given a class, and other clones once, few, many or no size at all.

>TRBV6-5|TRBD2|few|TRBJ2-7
CASRRASGNYEQYF
TGTGCCAGCAGAAGGGCTAGCGGGAACTACGAGCAGTACTTC
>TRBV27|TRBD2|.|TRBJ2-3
CASSSTGGGTGTQYF
TGTGCCAGCAGTTCCACGGGGGGGGGGACTGGAACGCAGTATTTT
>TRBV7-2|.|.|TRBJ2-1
CASSSVQISYNEQFF
TGTGCCAGCAGCTCAGTACAGATCTCCTACAATGAGCAGTTCTTC
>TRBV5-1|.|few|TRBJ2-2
CASSLVPGAATGELFF
TGCGCCAGCAGCTTGGTTCCGGGGGCGGCCACCGGGGAGCTGTTTTTT
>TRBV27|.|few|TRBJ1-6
CASSLRGRENSPLHF
TGTGCCAGCAGTTTGCGGGGCAGGGAGAATTCACCCCTCCACTTT
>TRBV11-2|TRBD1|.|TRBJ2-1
CASSFLDRTYNEQFF
TGTGCCAGCAGCTTCCTGGACAGGACCTACAATGAGCAGTTCTTC
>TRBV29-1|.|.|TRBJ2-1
CSVGSPDINEQFF
TGCAGCGTCGGTTCCCCCGACATCAATGAGCAGTTCTTC
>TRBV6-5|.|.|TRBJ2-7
CASSYSTAREQYF
TGTGCCAGCAGTTACTCGACAGCGCGCGAGCAGTACTTC
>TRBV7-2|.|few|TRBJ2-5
CASRFIGLQETQYF
TGTGCCAGCAGATTCATAGGACTCCAAGAGACCCAGTACTTC
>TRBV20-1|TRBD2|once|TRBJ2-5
CSAIPSGLAGAKETQNF
TGCAGTGCTATCCCCTCGGGACTAGCGGGAGCCAAAGAGACCCAGAACTTC
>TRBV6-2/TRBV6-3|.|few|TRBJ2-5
CASESGRRQETQYF
TGTGCCAGTGAATCAGGACGACGGCAAGAGACCCAGTACTTC
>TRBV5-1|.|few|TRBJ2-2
CASSFASGADLGELFF
TGCGCCAGCAGCTTCGCCTCAGGGGCTGACTTGGGGGAGCTGTTTTTT
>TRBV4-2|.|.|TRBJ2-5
CASSQDLGGVETQYF
TGTGCCAGCAGCCAAGATCTCGGGGGAGTAGAGACCCAGTACTTC